This T cell receptor beta chain originates from a study of blood T cell repertoires in COVID-19. Study in general: T cells, B-cell-depleted T cells, or PBMCs provided the cDNA or gDNA that served as material.

In assigning cohorts, the study relied on participant-reported clinical history. The assay was immunoSEQ multiplex PCR, and TCRdb's table has in-frame clones only and misses some. The sample carries about 220,000 clones, 90% recorded once. Per germline, CDR1 SGHTA and CDR2 FQGNSA. The length of the CDR3 is 11 residues. Trimming shortened V by 2 bases and J by 9 bases, and 5 bases separated the two germline ends. The sample consisted of PBMCs or T cells enriched from blood (not recorded which). The chain has TRBV7-2 and TRBJ2-1; D is uncertain. This receptor was taken from a man aged 25-40 years who had been exposed to COVID-19. The chain's CDR3 is CASSLTPEQFF. CDR3 DNA sequence: TGTGCCAGCAGCTTAACACCTGAGCAGTTCTTC.